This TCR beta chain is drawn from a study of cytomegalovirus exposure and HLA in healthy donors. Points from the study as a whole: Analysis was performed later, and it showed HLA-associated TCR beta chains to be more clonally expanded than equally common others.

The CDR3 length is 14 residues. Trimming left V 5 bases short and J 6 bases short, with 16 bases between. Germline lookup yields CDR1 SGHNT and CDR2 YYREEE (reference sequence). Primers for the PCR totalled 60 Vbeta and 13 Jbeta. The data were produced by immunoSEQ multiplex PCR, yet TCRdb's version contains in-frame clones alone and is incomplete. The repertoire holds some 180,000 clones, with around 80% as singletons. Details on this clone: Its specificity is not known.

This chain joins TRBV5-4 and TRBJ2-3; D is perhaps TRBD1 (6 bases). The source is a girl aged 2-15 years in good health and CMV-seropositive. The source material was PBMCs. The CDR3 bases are TGTGCCAGCAGTTCCAGGGGAGTTTCGGATACGCAGTATTTT. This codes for CASSSRGVSDTQYF.